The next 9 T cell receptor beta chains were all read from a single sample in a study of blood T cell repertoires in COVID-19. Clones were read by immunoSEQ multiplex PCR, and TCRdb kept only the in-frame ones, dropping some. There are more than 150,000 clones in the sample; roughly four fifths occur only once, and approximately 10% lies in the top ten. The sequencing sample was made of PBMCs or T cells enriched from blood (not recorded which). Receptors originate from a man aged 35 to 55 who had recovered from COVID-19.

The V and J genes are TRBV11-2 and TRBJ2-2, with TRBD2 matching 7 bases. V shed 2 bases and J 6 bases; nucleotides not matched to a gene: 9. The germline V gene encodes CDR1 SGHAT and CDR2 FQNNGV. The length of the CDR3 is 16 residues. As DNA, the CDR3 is TGTGCCAGCAGCTTAAGTCCAGCGGGAAATCCCGGGGAGCTGTTTTTT. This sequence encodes CASSLSPAGNPGELFF.

Here the CDR3 DNA reads TGTGACAGGCCGGCAGCGCCGAGGGGCTACACCTTC. This sequence encodes CDRPAAPRGYTF. The rearrangement links TRBV13 to TRBJ1-2, with a weak D call TRBD1 (5 bases). The CDR3 has 12 residues. Looked up from germline, CDR1 is PRHDT and CDR2 is FYEKMQ (reference sequence).

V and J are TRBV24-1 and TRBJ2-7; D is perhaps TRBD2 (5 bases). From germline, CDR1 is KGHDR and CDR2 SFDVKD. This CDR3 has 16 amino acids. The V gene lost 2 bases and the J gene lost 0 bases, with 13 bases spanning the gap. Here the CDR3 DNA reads TGTGCCACCAGTGATTCGACGACTGGGAGCTCCTACGAGCAGTACTTC. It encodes CATSDSTTGSSYEQYF.

CDR3 sequence (DNA): TGTGCCAGCAGCCCCCGGCGGGACTTCTCCTCGGAGCAGTTCTTC. Its translation: CASSPRRDFSSEQFF. The chain recombines TRBV7-3 with TRBJ2-1; tentatively, D is TRBD2 (6 bases). V was cut by 5 bases and J by 10 bases, with 21 bases left in between. This CDR3 comprises 15 residues. CDR1 and CDR2 from the germline V gene are SGHTA and FQGTGA.

The CDR3 sequence: CASSPGTSGRIEQFF. The CDR3 region has the DNA TGCGCCAGCAGTCCCGGGACTAGCGGGAGGATTGAGCAGTTCTTC. V is TRBV10-1 and J is TRBJ2-1; 15 bases fit TRBD2. Trimming cost V 5 bases and J 9 bases; bases outside gene matches: 5. There are 15 residues in the CDR3. Germline CDR1 reads WNHNN; CDR2 reads SYGVQD (reference sequence).

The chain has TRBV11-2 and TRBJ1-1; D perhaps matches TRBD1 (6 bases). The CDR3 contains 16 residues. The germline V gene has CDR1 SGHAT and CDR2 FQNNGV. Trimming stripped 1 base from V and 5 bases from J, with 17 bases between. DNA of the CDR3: TGTGCCAGCAGCTTAGTTCAGGGAGAAAGGGGGACTGAAGCTTTCTTT. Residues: CASSLVQGERGTEAFF. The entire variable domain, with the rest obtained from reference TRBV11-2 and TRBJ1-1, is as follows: EAGVAQSPRYKIIEKRQSVAFWCNPISGHATLYWYQQILGQGPKLLIQFQNNGVVDDSQLPKDRFSAERLKGVDSTLKIQPAKLEDSAVYLCASSLVQGERGTEAFFGQGTRLTVV.

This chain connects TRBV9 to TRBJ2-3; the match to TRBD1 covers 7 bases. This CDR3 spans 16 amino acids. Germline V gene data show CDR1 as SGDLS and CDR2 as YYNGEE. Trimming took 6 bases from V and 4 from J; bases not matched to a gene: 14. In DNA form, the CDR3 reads TGTGCCAGCAACGGGAATTCAGGGGGTAGGCCAGATACGCAGTATTTT. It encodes CASNGNSGGRPDTQYF. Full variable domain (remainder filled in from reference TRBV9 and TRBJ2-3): DSGVTQTPKHLITATGQRVTLRCSPRSGDLSVYWYQQSLDQGLQFLIQYYNGEERAKGNILERFSAQQFPDLHSELNLSSLELGDSALYFCASNGNSGGRPDTQYFGPGTRLTVL.

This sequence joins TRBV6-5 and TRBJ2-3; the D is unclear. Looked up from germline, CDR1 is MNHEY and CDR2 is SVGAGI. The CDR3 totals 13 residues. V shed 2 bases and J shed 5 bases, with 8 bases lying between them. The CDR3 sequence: CASSYRRGDTQYF. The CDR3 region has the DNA TGTGCCAGCAGTTACAGGCGAGGAGATACGCAGTATTTT.

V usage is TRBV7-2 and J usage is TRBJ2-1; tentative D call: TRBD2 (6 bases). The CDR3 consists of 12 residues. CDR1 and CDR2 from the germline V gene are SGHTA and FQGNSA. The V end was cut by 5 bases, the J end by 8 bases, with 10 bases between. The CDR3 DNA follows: TGTGCCAGCAGCAAACTAGCATATGAGCAGTTCTTC. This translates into CASSKLAYEQFF.